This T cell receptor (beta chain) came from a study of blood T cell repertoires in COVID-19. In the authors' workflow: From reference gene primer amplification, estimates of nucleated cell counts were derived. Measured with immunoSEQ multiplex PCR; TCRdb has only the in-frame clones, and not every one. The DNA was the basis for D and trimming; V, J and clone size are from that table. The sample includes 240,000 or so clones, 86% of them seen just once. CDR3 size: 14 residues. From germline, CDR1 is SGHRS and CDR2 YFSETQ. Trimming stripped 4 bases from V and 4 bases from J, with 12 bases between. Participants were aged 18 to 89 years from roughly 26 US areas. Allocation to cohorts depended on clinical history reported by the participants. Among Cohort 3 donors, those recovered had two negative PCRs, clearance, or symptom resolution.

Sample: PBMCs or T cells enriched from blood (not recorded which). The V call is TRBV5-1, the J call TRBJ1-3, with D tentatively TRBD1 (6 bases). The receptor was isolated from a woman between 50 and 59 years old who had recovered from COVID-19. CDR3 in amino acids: CASSLQGSGNTIYF. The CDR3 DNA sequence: TGCGCCAGCAGCCTTCAGGGGTCCGGAAACACCATATATTTT.